This T cell receptor (beta chain) was recovered during a study of preoperative IRX-2 immunotherapy in early breast cancer. The table came from immunoSEQ multiplex PCR; TCRdb's copy has only in-frame clones and leaves some out. This repertoire shows about 32,000 clones, 75% to 90% found once; its top ten account for nearly 2.5%. This CDR3 has 17 residues. V shed 3 bases and J 1 base; nucleotides not matched to a gene: 5. Germline loops: CDR1 KGHSH, CDR2 LQKENI. Treatment defined: preoperative locoregional IRX-2 cytokine immunotherapy. This phase Ib study tested locoregional IRX-2 cytokine immunotherapy given before surgery.

This receptor was taken from a human donor with breast cancer. The sample consisted of lymph node tissue, taken from a patient treated with IRX-2 immunotherapy. V and J are TRBV18 and TRBJ1-3; 11 positions match TRBD1. The CDR3 sequence is CASSPGQGASSGNTIYF. The CDR3 DNA is TGTGCCAGCTCACCTGGACAGGGGGCTAGTTCTGGAAACACCATATATTTT.